The next 7 T cell receptor beta chains were all read from a single sample in a study of T-cell memory formation after mild COVID-19. Via MiXCR, TCRdb re-called the 5' RACE reads, giving one row per CDR3 protein. The table lists around 310,000 distinct CDR3 sequences, about 15% of them singletons. Sequencing used PBMCs or a T cell subset sorted from them (not recorded which). The receptors originated from a man aged 18 to 29 who had mild COVID-19 (a few samples of this study predate the infection). Cell type and time point are not known.

V and J are TRBV29-1 and TRBJ2-5, with D uncertain. V was clipped by 5 bases and J by 7 bases, with 11 bases between them. The CDR3 sequence is 11 residues long. Germline lookup yields CDR1 SQVTM and CDR2 ANQGSEA. The CDR3 region has the DNA TGCAGCGTTCGCGACTCAGGGACCCAGTACTTC. This translates into CSVRDSGTQYF.

The chain recombines TRBV6-5 with TRBJ2-7, with TRBD2 matching 9 bases. Germline V gene data show CDR1 as MNHEY and CDR2 as SVGAGI. CDR3 size: 13 residues. V shed 7 bases and J 2 bases; nucleotides not matched to a gene: 3. The CDR3 sequence: CASKLAGPYEQYF. In nucleotides, the CDR3 is TGTGCCAGCAAACTAGCGGGCCCCTACGAGCAGTACTTC.

This clonotype was seen repeatedly, ten times or more. The chain has TRBV20-1 and TRBJ2-2; D uncertain. This CDR3 has 15 amino acids. The germline V and J ends were trimmed by 3 bases and 4 bases, with 15 bases remaining between them. Per germline, CDR1 DFQATT and CDR2 SNEGSKA (reference sequence). The CDR3 loop reads CSASPDRPGTGELFF. CDR3 nucleotide sequence: TGCAGTGCTAGCCCGGACCGACCGGGCACCGGGGAGCTGTTTTTT.

The gene calls are TRBV7-3 and TRBJ2-2; D remains ambiguous. CDR3 size: 12 residues. V lost 4 bases to trimming and J lost 8 bases, with 8 bases between them. Germline CDR1 and CDR2: SGHTA and FQGTGA. The chain's CDR3 is CASSSYSGELFF. CDR3 sequence (DNA): TGTGCCAGCAGCTCGTACTCGGGGGAGCTGTTTTTT.

V and J are TRBV11-2 and TRBJ2-7; D is possibly TRBD1 or TRBD2 (5 bases each). The CDR3 has 17 residues. The germline CDR1 and CDR2 sequences are SGHAT and FQNNGV. Between the trimmed V and J ends, which lost 1 base and 0 bases, there was a span of 16 bases. The CDR3 DNA reads as TGTGCCAGCAGCTTAGGGGGGATACCTAGGAGCTCCTACGAGCAGTACGTC. It codes for CASSLGGIPRSSYEQYV.

This clonotype has more than one count but fewer than ten. This chain connects TRBV28 to TRBJ2-5; D gene uncertain. CDR1 is MDHEN, CDR2 SYDVKM, per germline. V lost 1 base and J lost 5, with 11 bases in between. CDR3 length: 14 amino acids. The DNA of the CDR3 is TGTGCCAGCAGTTTATCACGTGGGTTGGAGACCCAGTACTTC. This gives the protein CASSLSRGLETQYF.

The rearrangement joins TRBV5-6 to TRBJ1-2; possibly TRBD1 for D (5 bases). The CDR3 length is 15 residues. The V end was cut by 1 base, the J end by 4 bases, with 14 bases between. Germline V gene sequence: CDR1 SGHDT, CDR2 YYEEEE. The CDR3 protein is CASSLFTGGSYGYTF. The CDR3 coding sequence is TGTGCCAGCAGCTTGTTTACGGGGGGGAGCTATGGCTACACCTTC.